This T cell receptor beta chain derives from a study of identical twins. Findings of the study overall: Abundant beta clonotypes from cord blood had fewer insertions, unlike memory repertoires, which showed none. Zero-insertion analyses were open to partial confounding by invariant MAIT and iNKT cells.

This clonotype occurred a few times. The antigen is not known. A universal primer binding site was introduced by template switching. The final cDNA contained unique molecular identifiers. Each CDR3 protein gets one entry after TCRdb re-called the 5' RACE reads with MiXCR. The sample carries fewer than 250,000 distinct CDR3 sequences, approximately 7% recorded once. Donors uniformly comprised healthy Caucasians. Trimming at V came to 5 bases and at J to 2 bases, leaving 1 base not matched to a gene. This CDR3 region has 15 residues. CDR1 and CDR2 from the germline V gene are MDHEN and SYDVKM. This same sample was also part of a study on yellow fever vaccine responses in identical twins.

The clonotype was recovered from a woman between 18 and 30 years old in good health. The chain uses TRBV28 and TRBJ2-3, with TRBD2 identical over 13 bases. The sample taken for sequencing was memory (CD45RO+) T cells sorted from blood. This chain's CDR3 is CASSTSGGVTDTQYF. Written as DNA, the CDR3 is TGTGCCAGCAGTACTAGCGGGGGGGTCACAGATACGCAGTATTTT.